The source of this T cell receptor (beta chain) is a study of ipilimumab plus nivolumab after autologous stem cell transplantation. Study-level background: The DLBCL cohort had primary refractory and relapsed disease, with 18-month progression-free survival of about 82% and 31%.

Some clones are missing from TCRdb's copy, which holds only in-frame ones; the method was immunoSEQ multiplex PCR. Here the sample spans approximately 18,000 clones, around 82% being singletons. Deletions cut 0 bases from V and 6 bases from J, with 16 bases between. This CDR3 spans 15 amino acids. CDR1 and CDR2 from the germline V gene are SGHRS and YFSETQ. Dosing: nivolumab 3 mg/kg IV, weeks 1, 4, 7, 10, then every two weeks to week 26. The chain uses TRBV5-1 and TRBJ2-7; D unclear. This specimen consisted of PBMCs, obtained in a trial of ipilimumab plus nivolumab as post-transplant consolidation. This TCR was sampled from a male donor with diffuse large B-cell lymphoma. The CDR3 coding sequence is TGCGCCAGCAGCTTGGGCGGAAACCCCGTTTCCGAGCAGTACTTC. It is translated as CASSLGGNPVSEQYF.